The 29 T cell receptor beta chains listed next were all sequenced from one sample in a study of CD8 T cells in Susac syndrome. RNA, at 0.5 to 1 ug, was reverse transcribed with random hexamers. In TCRdb, the immunoSEQ multiplex PCR reads were re-called with MiXCR into one record per CDR3 protein. In the table there are 100,000 to 150,000 distinct CDR3 sequences, 96% of which are singletons. The sequenced sample consisted of CD4+ T cells from PBMCs. The source of these receptors is a human donor with Susac syndrome.

This rearrangement joins TRBV20-1 to TRBJ2-1, with D perhaps given as TRBD1 or TRBD2 (5 bases each). CDR3 size: 12 residues. The germline gives CDR1 DFQATT, CDR2 SNEGSKA (reference sequence). Trimming took 5 bases from V and 4 from J, leaving 9 bases between them. For the CDR3, the DNA is TGCAGTGCTGGGGGAAATTACAATGAGCAGTTCTTC. The encoded protein is CSAGGNYNEQFF.

This chain connects TRBV28 to TRBJ1-1; unclear D gene. Trimming shortened V by 2 bases and J by 14 bases, and 15 bases separated the two germline ends. In germline, CDR1 is MDHEN, CDR2 SYDVKM. This CDR3 spans 12 amino acids. This chain's CDR3 is CASSLEAMGLFF. The CDR3 nucleotides are TGTGCCAGCAGTTTAGAGGCTATGGGGTTATTCTTT.

The chain couples TRBV12-3 or TRBV12-4 to TRBJ1-2; D is possibly TRBD1 (5 bases). Trimming left V 5 bases short and J 3 bases short, with 7 bases between. CDR3 length: 12 residues. The CDR3 loop reads CASSKGHYGYTF. The CDR3 region has the DNA TGTGCCAGCAGTAAGGGGCACTATGGCTACACCTTC.

V gene TRBV6-5 combines with J gene TRBJ2-2; TRBD1 matches at 9 bases. Germline CDR1 MNHEY, CDR2 SVGAGI. This CDR3 contains 15 residues. Trimming removed 6 bases from V and 3 bases from J; junction bases left unmatched: 5. This chain's CDR3 is CASSRGQGDTGELFF. CDR3 DNA sequence: TGTGCCAGCAGCCGGGGACAGGGCGACACCGGGGAGCTGTTTTTT.

V gene TRBV5-4 combines with J gene TRBJ2-1, with D hard to call. The CDR3 is made up of 13 amino acids. V was cut by 4 bases and J by 4 bases, with 9 bases left in between. The germline V gene encodes CDR1 SGHNT and CDR2 YYREEE (reference sequence). The DNA of the CDR3 is TGTGCCAGCAGCACGGCCGTTTACAATGAGCAGTTCTTC. Amino acid sequence: CASSTAVYNEQFF.

In this sample, this clonotype turned up once. The chain carries TRBV7-2 and TRBJ2-7; D unresolved. This CDR3 comprises 13 residues. Trimming shortened V by 4 bases and J by 4 bases, and 11 bases separated the two germline ends. CDR1 and CDR2 (germline): SGHTA, FQGNSA. The CDR3 sequence: CASSSSPWYEQYF. The DNA of the CDR3 is TGTGCCAGCAGCTCCTCCCCTTGGTACGAGCAGTACTTC.

This clonotype was seen once. This sequence joins TRBV27 and TRBJ1-5; possible D gene TRBD1, 5 bases. This CDR3 contains 17 residues. The germline gives CDR1 MNHEY, CDR2 SMNVEV (reference sequence). Trimming left V 6 bases short and J 1 base short, with 19 bases between. The CDR3 protein is CASRSRDWVRSNQPQHF. The CDR3 region has the DNA TGTGCCAGCAGGAGCAGGGATTGGGTTCGAAGCAATCAGCCCCAGCATTTT.

This chain links TRBV7-2 with TRBJ2-3; unclear D gene. The V gene's germline CDR1 is SGHTA and CDR2 FQGNSA. Trimming left V 5 bases short and J 6 bases short, with 15 bases between. The CDR3 totals 14 residues. CDR3 in amino acids: CASSATGPRDTQYF. In nucleotides, the CDR3 is TGTGCCAGCAGCGCAACCGGACCTCGGGATACGCAGTATTTT.

V gene TRBV12-3 or TRBV12-4 combines with J gene TRBJ2-1; D remains unclear. Trimming shortened V by 4 bases and J by 9 bases, and 7 bases separated the two germline ends. The CDR3 totals 11 residues. This CDR3 is CASSYGFEQFF. Here the CDR3 DNA reads TGTGCCAGCAGTTACGGGTTTGAGCAGTTCTTC.

The rearrangement joins TRBV3-1 to TRBJ2-2; D not resolved. The V gene's germline CDR1 is LGHDT and CDR2 YNNKEL (reference sequence). The CDR3 is 15 amino acids. V was trimmed by 2 bases and J by 1 base, leaving 8 bases between them. DNA for the CDR3: TGTGCCAGCAGCCAACAAGGGTTGAACACCGGGGAGCTGTTTTTT. As protein: CASSQQGLNTGELFF.

The chain couples TRBV7-3 to TRBJ2-2; D not resolved. The V gene's germline CDR1 is SGHTA and CDR2 FQGTGA. The V gene lost 3 bases and the J gene lost 6 bases, with 14 bases spanning the gap. The CDR3 is 15 amino acids. CDR3 bases: TGTGCCAGCAGCTTGGGAAACTCGGCGGCCGGGGAGCTGTTTTTT. This codes for CASSLGNSAAGELFF.

The chain uses TRBV1 and TRBJ1-1. TRBV1 is an annotated pseudogene. This CDR3 has 11 amino acids. The CDR3 region is CTSSPLCGAFF. The CDR3 region has the DNA TGCACCAGCAGCCCCCTCTGCGGAGCTTTCTTT.

This clonotype appeared once. V and J are TRBV4-2 and TRBJ1-2; D uncertain. The CDR3 is 14 residues long. V shed 0 bases and J shed 4 bases, with 9 bases lying between them. Germline lookup yields CDR1 LGHNA and CDR2 YNFKEQ. Here the CDR3 DNA reads TGTGCCAGCAGCCAAGATGGGAGCATCTATGGCTACACCTTC. This translates into CASSQDGSIYGYTF.

This sequence joins TRBV20-1 and TRBJ2-3, with D unresolved. This CDR3 comprises 13 residues. Germline V gives CDR1 DFQATT, CDR2 SNEGSKA (reference sequence). Trimming removed 6 bases at V and 3 bases at J, with 13 bases between. The CDR3 reads CSAIELSTDTQYF. The CDR3 nucleotides are TGCAGTGCAATCGAGCTCTCTACAGATACGCAGTATTTT.

CDR3 in amino acids: CSAIRDIPNIQYF. CDR3 in DNA: TGCAGTGCTATCCGGGACATCCCAAACATTCAGTACTTC. The V call is TRBV20-1, the J call TRBJ2-4, with D maybe TRBD1 (6 bases). Trimming removed 4 bases from V and 6 bases from J, with 13 bases in between. Germline V lookup: CDR1 DFQATT, CDR2 SNEGSKA (reference sequence). The length of the CDR3 is 13 residues.

The chain is built from TRBV29-1 and TRBJ2-5; D not resolved. This CDR3 contains 12 residues. Trimming cost V 1 base and J 4 bases, with 7 bases left between them. Germline CDR1 is SQVTM and CDR2 is ANQGSEA. For the CDR3, the DNA is TGCAGCGTTGAAGGGCAGGTAGAGACCCAGTACTTC. Protein sequence: CSVEGQVETQYF.

The sample holds one count of this clonotype. The rearrangement uses TRBV7-9 and TRBJ1-1; 7 nucleotides agree with TRBD1. This CDR3 has 14 amino acids. Germline V gives CDR1 SEHNR, CDR2 FQNEAQ (reference sequence). V lost 3 bases, J lost 6 bases, and 7 bases stayed unmatched. CDR3 coding DNA: TGTGCCAGCAGCTTTGGGACAGCCCACGCTGAAGCTTTCTTT. Its translation is CASSFGTAHAEAFF.

V is TRBV29-1 and J is TRBJ2-3; D is unclear. The V end was cut by 7 bases, the J end by 2 bases, with 10 bases between. This CDR3 is 12 amino acids long. Germline V gene sequence: CDR1 SQVTM, CDR2 ANQGSEA. The DNA for the CDR3 is TGCAGCGCCTTAGACCACACAGATACGCAGTATTTT. It encodes CSALDHTDTQYF.

The V and J genes are TRBV30 and TRBJ2-2; TRBD2 matches 7 bases. V lost 1 base to trimming and J lost 4 bases; unmatched junction nucleotides: 3. CDR1 is GTSNPN, CDR2 SVGIG, per germline (reference sequence). The CDR3 loop spans 14 amino acids. The DNA of the CDR3 is TGTGCCTGGAGTGGACTAGCCGGCACCGGGGAGCTGTTTTTT. Protein sequence: CAWSGLAGTGELFF.

This chain uses TRBV7-2 with TRBJ1-2; 8 nucleotides match TRBD1. The junction had 9 bases not matched to a gene; V was cut back by 5 bases and J by 4 bases. There are 15 residues in the CDR3. CDR1 is SGHTA, CDR2 FQGNSA, per germline. The CDR3 reads CASSPVDRVGYGYTF. DNA of the CDR3: TGTGCCAGCAGCCCGGTGGACAGGGTTGGCTATGGCTACACCTTC.

The gene calls are TRBV10-3 and TRBJ2-3; 10 bases match TRBD2. The germline V gene has CDR1 ENHRY and CDR2 SYGVKD. The CDR3 consists of 12 residues. V trimming: 10 bases; J trimming: 5 bases; junction bases outside the gene matches: 3. CDR3 coding DNA: TGTGCCACTAGCGGGAGTGGAGATACGCAGTATTTT. Translating gives CATSGSGDTQYF.

The CDR3 coding sequence is TGCAGCGTTGTGTTAGCAGTGAACACCGGGGAGCTGTTTTTT. Translation: CSVVLAVNTGELFF. The chain couples TRBV29-1 to TRBJ2-2; unclear D gene. V was shortened by 4 bases and J by 1 base, with 10 bases between the two germline ends. Germline V gives CDR1 SQVTM, CDR2 ANQGSEA. This CDR3 is 14 amino acids long.

The chain employs TRBV30 and TRBJ2-7; 7 bases match TRBD2. The germline V gene encodes CDR1 GTSNPN and CDR2 SVGIG (reference sequence). Trimming cost V 3 bases and J 6 bases; bases outside gene matches: 11. CDR3 size: 14 residues. The CDR3 spells CAWRAAGRRSEQYF. Written as DNA, the CDR3 is TGTGCCTGGAGGGCAGCGGGACGACGCTCCGAGCAGTACTTC. Variable domain in full (rest from reference TRBV30 and TRBJ2-7): SQTIHQWPATLVQPVGSPLSLECTVEGTSNPNLYWYRQAAGRGLQLLFYSVGIGQISSEVPQNLSASRPQDRQFILSSKKLLLSDSGFYLCAWRAAGRRSEQYFGPGTRLTVT.

The chain carries TRBV2 and TRBJ2-1; no definite D call. The CDR3 contains 12 residues. Germline CDR1 and CDR2: SNHLY and FYNNEI. Trimming shortened V by 7 bases and J by 4 bases, and 8 bases separated the two germline ends. CDR3 sequence (DNA): TGTGCCAGCATGCGGCAGTACAATGAGCAGTTCTTC. It is translated as CASMRQYNEQFF.

The chain carries TRBV11-2 and TRBJ2-1; D call uncertain. V was shortened by 1 base and J by 7 bases, with 8 bases between the two germline ends. The CDR3 totals 13 residues. Germline V gives CDR1 SGHAT, CDR2 FQNNGV. The CDR3 nucleotides read TGTGCCAGCAGCTTAGGAAGTTTAAATGAGCAGTTCTTC. This sequence encodes CASSLGSLNEQFF.

The rearrangement uses TRBV15 and TRBJ2-1; 10 nucleotides match TRBD2. CDR1 is LNHNV and CDR2 is YYDKDF in the germline V gene (reference sequence). J gave up 6 bases and V 1 base, and 3 bases lay outside the gene matches. This CDR3 region has 15 residues. The chain's CDR3 is CATSRGLAGANEQFF. For the CDR3, the DNA is TGTGCCACCAGCAGAGGACTAGCGGGTGCCAATGAGCAGTTCTTC.

This chain connects TRBV19 to TRBJ1-3; 7 bases map to TRBD1. CDR1 is LNHDA, CDR2 SQIVND, per germline (reference sequence). There are 15 residues in the CDR3. Unmatched junction bases numbered 12, after V lost 6 bases and J lost 7 bases. The CDR3: CASRLDHQQGNTIYF. The CDR3 bases are TGTGCCAGTAGATTGGACCATCAACAGGGGAACACCATATATTTT.

The chain joins TRBV29-1 to TRBJ2-1, with 9 bases identical to TRBD2. This CDR3 contains 15 residues. Germline values: CDR1 SQVTM, CDR2 ANQGSEA. With 6 bases clipped from V and 6 bases from J, the junction kept 12 bases outside the gene matches. The CDR3 here is CSVGGAGGPSNEQFF. The CDR3 nucleotides read TGCAGCGTGGGAGGGGCGGGAGGGCCGAGCAATGAGCAGTTCTTC.

The chain has TRBV6-6 and TRBJ1-1; D gene uncertain. The V end was cut by 6 bases, the J end by 3 bases, with 11 bases between. Looked up from germline, CDR1 is MNHNY and CDR2 is SVGAGI (reference sequence). The CDR3 is 13 residues long. The CDR3 DNA reads TGTGCCAGCAGACAATTCACCTACACTGAAGCTTTCTTT. Its protein product is CASRQFTYTEAFF.